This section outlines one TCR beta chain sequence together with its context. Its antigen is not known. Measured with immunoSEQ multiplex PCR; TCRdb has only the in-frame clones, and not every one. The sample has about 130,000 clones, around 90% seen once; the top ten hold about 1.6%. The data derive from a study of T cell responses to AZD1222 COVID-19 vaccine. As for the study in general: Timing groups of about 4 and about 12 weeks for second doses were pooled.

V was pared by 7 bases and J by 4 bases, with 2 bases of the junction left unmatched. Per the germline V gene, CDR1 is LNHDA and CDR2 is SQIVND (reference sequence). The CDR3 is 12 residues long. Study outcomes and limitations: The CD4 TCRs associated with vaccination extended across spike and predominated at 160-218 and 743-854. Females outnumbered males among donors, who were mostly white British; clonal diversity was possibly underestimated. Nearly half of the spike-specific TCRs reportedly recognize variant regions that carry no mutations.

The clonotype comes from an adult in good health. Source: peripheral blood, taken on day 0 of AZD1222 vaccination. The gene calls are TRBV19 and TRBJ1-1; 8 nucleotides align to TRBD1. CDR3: CASIDRGTEAFF. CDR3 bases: TGTGCCAGTATTGACAGGGGCACTGAAGCTTTCTTT. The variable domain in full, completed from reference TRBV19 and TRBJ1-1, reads DGGITQSPKYLFRKEGQNVTLSCEQNLNHDAMYWYRQDPGQGLRLIYYSQIVNDFQKGDIAEGYSVSREKKESFPLTVTSAQKNPTAFYLCASIDRGTEAFFGQGTRLTVV.